This T cell receptor (beta chain) came from a study of cytotoxic CD8 clonotypes in ibrutinib-treated CLL. Clones were sequenced by immunoSEQ multiplex PCR, and TCRdb holds only the in-frame ones, with some missing. The data show about 150,000 clones, 60% to 85% seen once. Trimming removed 6 bases at V and 1 base at J, with 9 bases between. Germline CDR1 and CDR2: KGHSH and LQKENI. The CDR3 runs 13 residues. The clonotype was recovered from a human donor with chronic lymphocytic leukemia. The sequencing here drew on PBMCs, taken after 24 months of ibrutinib treatment. The rearrangement links TRBV18 to TRBJ1-1; maybe TRBD1 (5 bases). The CDR3 protein is CASSRQWNTEAFF. As DNA, the CDR3 is TGTGCCAGCTCCCGACAGTGGAACACTGAAGCTTTCTTT.